The T cell receptor (beta chain) under discussion was sequenced for a study of T-cell reconstitution after alpha-beta-depleted transplantation in children. Study conclusions and caveats: Once a year had passed after transplant, T-cell counts and diversity came mostly from newly produced T cells. After transplant, high TCRbeta diversity at day 60 in some patients arose from surviving recipient T cells and thymic progenitors.

This clonotype was counted many times. What it binds is not known. This CDR3 is built from 15 residues. Germline CDR1 reads SGHRS; CDR2 reads YFSETQ. The ends were cut back, 5 bases at V and 2 bases at J, with 14 bases in the middle. TCRbeta library construction was performed incorporating unique molecular identifiers. From the PCR reads, TCRdb called clonotypes with MiXCR, one entry per CDR3 protein. This table holds approximately 170,000 distinct CDR3 sequences, around 10% found once. This specimen was PBMCs, taken before TCRalphabeta/CD19-depleted stem cell transplant. The sequence came from a boy aged 2 to 10 with acute myeloid leukemia, due to receive a stem cell transplant. The V call is TRBV5-1, the J call TRBJ2-1, with D tentatively TRBD2 (6 bases). In nucleotides, the CDR3 is TGCGCCAGCAGTTTAGGTCTAGCGACCTACAATGAGCAGTTCTTC. As protein: CASSLGLATYNEQFF.